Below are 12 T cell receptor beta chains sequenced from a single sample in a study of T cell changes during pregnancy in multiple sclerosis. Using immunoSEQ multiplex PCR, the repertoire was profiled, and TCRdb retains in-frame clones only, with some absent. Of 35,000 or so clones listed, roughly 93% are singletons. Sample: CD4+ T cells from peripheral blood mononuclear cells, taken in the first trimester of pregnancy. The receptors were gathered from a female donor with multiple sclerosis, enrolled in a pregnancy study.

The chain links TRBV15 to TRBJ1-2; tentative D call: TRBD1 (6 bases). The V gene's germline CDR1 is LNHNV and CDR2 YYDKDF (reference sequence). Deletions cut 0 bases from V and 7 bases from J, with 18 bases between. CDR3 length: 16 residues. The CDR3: CATSRDHPGVFSGYTF. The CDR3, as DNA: TGTGCCACCAGCAGAGATCATCCAGGGGTTTTCTCTGGCTACACCTTC.

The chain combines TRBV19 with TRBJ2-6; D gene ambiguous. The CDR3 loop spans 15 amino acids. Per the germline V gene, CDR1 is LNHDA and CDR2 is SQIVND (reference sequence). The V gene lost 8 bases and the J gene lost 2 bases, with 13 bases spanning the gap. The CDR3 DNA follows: TGTGCCAGTGGGCCCGAGCTTACTGGGGCCAACGTCCTGACTTTC. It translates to CASGPELTGANVLTF.

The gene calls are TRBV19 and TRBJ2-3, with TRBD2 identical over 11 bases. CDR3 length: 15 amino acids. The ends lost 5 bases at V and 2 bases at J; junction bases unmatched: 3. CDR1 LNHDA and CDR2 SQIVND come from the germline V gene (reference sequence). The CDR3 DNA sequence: TGTGCCAGTAGTTATAGCGGGGGGGTCACAGATACGCAGTATTTT. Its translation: CASSYSGGVTDTQYF.

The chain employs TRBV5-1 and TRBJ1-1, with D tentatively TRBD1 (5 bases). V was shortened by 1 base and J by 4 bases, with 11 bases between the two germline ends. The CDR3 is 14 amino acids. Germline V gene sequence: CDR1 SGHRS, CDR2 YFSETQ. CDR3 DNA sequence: TGCGCCAGCAGCTTGAGGCAGGGCCCCACTGAAGCTTTCTTT. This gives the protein CASSLRQGPTEAFF. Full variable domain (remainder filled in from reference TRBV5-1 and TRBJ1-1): KAGVTQTPRYLIKTRGQQVTLSCSPISGHRSVSWYQQTPGQGLQFLFEYFSETQRNKGNFPGRFSGRQFSNSRSEMNVSTLELGDSALYLCASSLRQGPTEAFFGQGTRLTVV.

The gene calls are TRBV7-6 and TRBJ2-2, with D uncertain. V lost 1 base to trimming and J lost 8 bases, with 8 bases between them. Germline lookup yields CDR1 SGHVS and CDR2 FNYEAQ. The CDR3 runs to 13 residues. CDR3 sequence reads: CASSLVDSGELFF. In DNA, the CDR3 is TGTGCCAGCAGCTTAGTCGACTCTGGGGAGCTGTTTTTT.

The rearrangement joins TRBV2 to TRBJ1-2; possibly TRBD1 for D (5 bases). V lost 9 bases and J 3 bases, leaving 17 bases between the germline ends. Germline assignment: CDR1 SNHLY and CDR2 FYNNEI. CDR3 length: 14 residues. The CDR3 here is CASRVGGLDYGYTF. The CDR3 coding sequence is TGTGCCAGTAGGGTGGGGGGGTTGGACTATGGCTACACCTTC.

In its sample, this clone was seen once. This CDR3 is CASSSRQGAGYEQYF. DNA for the CDR3: TGCGCCAGCAGCTCCCGACAGGGGGCGGGATACGAGCAGTACTTC. V usage is TRBV5-1 and J usage is TRBJ2-7, with TRBD1 matching 10 bases. Per the germline V gene, CDR1 is SGHRS and CDR2 is YFSETQ. Unmatched junction bases numbered 7, after V lost 3 bases and J lost 4 bases. This CDR3 region has 15 residues.

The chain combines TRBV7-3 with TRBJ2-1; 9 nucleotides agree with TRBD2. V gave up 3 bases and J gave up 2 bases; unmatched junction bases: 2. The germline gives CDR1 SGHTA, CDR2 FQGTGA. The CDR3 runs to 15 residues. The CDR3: CASSFSGSPYNEQFF. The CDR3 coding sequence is TGTGCCAGCAGCTTTAGCGGGAGTCCCTACAATGAGCAGTTCTTC.

Here the CDR3 DNA reads TGTGCCAGCAGCTACCACAGGAACACCGGGGAGCTGTTTTTT. Its translation: CASSYHRNTGELFF. The chain has TRBV7-2 and TRBJ2-2; D remains unclear. Per the germline V gene, CDR1 is SGHTA and CDR2 is FQGNSA. The CDR3 totals 14 residues. The V end was cut by 4 bases, the J end by 1 base, with 7 bases between.

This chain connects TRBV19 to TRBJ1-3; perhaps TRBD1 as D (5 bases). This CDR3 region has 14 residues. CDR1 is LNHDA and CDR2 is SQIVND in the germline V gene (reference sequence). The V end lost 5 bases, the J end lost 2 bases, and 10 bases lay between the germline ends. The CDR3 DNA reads TGTGCCAGTAGTGTAACAGGAACTGGAAACACCATATATTTT. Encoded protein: CASSVTGTGNTIYF.

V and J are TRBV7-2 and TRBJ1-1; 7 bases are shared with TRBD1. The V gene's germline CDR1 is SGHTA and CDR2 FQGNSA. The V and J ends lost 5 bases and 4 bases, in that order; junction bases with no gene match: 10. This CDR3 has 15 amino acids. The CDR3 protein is CASSPQSTGSTEAFF. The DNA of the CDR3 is TGTGCCAGCAGCCCGCAATCGACAGGGAGCACTGAAGCTTTCTTT.

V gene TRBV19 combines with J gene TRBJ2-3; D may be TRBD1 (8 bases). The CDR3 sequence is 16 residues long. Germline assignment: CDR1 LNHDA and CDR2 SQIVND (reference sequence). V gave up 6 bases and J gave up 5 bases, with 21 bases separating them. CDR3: CASRAGDRPRGDTQYF. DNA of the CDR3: TGTGCCAGTAGGGCGGGGGACAGGCCCCGTGGAGATACGCAGTATTTT.